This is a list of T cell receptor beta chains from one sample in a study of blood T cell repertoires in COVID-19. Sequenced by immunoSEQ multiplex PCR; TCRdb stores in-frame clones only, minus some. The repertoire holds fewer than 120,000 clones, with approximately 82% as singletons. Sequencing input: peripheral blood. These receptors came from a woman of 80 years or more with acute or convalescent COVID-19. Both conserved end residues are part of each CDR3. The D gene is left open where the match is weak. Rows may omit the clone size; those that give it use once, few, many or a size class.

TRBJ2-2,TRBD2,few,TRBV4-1,TGCGCCAGCAGCCTGCTCCCCCTAGCGGGAGACGGGGAGCTGTTTTTT,CASSLLPLAGDGELFF
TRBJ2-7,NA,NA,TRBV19,TGTGCCAGTAGTTGGGGCAGAGGATTATACGAGCAGTACTTC,CASSWGRGLYEQYF
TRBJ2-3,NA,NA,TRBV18,TGTGCCAGCTCACCACCGCTCCCACAAGATACGCAGTATTTT,CASSPPLPQDTQYF
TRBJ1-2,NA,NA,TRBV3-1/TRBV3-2,TGTGCCAGCAGCCAAGAAAACGGGTTCCCCGGCGGCTACACCTTC,CASSQENGFPGGYTF
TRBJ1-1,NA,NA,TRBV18,TGTGCCAGCTCACCGACAGGGAACACTGAAGCTTTCTTT,CASSPTGNTEAFF
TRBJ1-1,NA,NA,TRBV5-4,TGTGCCAGCAGCTTTCGCCTAGGGGGAACTGAAGCTTTCTTT,CASSFRLGGTEAFF
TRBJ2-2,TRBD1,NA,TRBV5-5,TGTGCCAGCAGCCAGACAGGGTTTCCCGGGGAGCTGTTTTTT,CASSQTGFPGELFF
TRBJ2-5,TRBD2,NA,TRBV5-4,TGTGCCAGCAGCTTGGGGGGAGCGGGTGCGGGAGAAGAGACCCAGTACTTC,CASSLGGAGAGEETQYF
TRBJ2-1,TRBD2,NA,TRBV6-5,TGTGCCAGCAGCCAGCGGGGAGGTGGCAATGAGCAGTTCTTC,CASSQRGGGNEQFF
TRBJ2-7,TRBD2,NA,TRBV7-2,TGTGCCAGCAGCTCGACTAGCGGGGAGTGGGGGGAGCAGTACTTC,CASSSTSGEWGEQYF
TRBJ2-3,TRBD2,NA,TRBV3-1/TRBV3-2,TGTGCCAGCAGCCAAGACCCGACTAGCGGGGGCACAGATACGCAGTATTTT,CASSQDPTSGGTDTQYF
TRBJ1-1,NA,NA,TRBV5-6,TGTGCCAGCAGCTTCGACACACACACTGAAGCTTTCTTT,CASSFDTHTEAFF
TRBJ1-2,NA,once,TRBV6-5,TGTGCCAGCAGCCGAGGCGGAAACTATGGCTACACCTTC,CASSRGGNYGYTF
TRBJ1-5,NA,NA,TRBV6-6,TGTGCCAGCATTGGGACACTTAGCAATCAGCCCCAGCATTTT,CASIGTLSNQPQHF
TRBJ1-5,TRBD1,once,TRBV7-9,TGTGCCAGCAGCCGAGGGACAGGGGGTTTTCAGCCCCAGCATTTT,CASSRGTGGFQPQHF
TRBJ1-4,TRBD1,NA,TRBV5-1,TGCGCCAGCAGCTTGGCCCAGGGGGGTGAAAAACTGTTTTTT,CASSLAQGGEKLFF
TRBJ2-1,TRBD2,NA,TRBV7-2,TGTGCCAGCAGCCGCCCGGGACTAGGGTTGAATGAGCAGTTCTTC,CASSRPGLGLNEQFF
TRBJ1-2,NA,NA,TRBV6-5,TGTGCCAGCCGATACCCGGGGGGTAACTATGGCTACACCTTC,CASRYPGGNYGYTF
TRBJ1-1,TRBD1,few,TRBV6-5,TGTGCCAGCAGTTACTTGACAGGGTACAGCACTGAAGCTTTCTTT,CASSYLTGYSTEAFF
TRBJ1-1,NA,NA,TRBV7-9,TGTGCCAGCAGCCCGTCGACAGATACTACTGAAGCTTTCTTT,CASSPSTDTTEAFF
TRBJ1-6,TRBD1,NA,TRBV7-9,TGTGCCAGCAGCCGCGCGGGGACAGGGGCCTATAATTCACCCCTCCACTTT,CASSRAGTGAYNSPLHF
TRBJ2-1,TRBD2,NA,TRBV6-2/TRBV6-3,TGTGCCAGCAGTGCTCTAGCGGGCCACAATGAGCAGTTCTTC,CASSALAGHNEQFF
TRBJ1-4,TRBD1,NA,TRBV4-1,TGCGCCAGCAGCGGGGACAGGGGGAGTTTTGAAAAACTGTTTTTT,CASSGDRGSFEKLFF
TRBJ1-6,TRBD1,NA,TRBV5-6,TGTGCCAGCAGCCCTCCGGGACAGGGCTGGTCACCCCTCCACTTT,CASSPPGQGWSPLHF
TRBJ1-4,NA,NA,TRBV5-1,TGCGCCAGCAGTCGTTGGGGGCAAACAACTAATGAAAAACTGTTTTTT,CASSRWGQTTNEKLFF
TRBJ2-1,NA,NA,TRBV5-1,TGCGCCAGCAGCTTGGACCCGGGAACCTACAATGAGCAGTTCTTC,CASSLDPGTYNEQFF
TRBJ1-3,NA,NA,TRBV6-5,TGTGCCAGCAGCCCCGGACTGATCTCTGGAAACACCATATATTTT,CASSPGLISGNTIYF
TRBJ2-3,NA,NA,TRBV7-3,TGTGCCAGCAGCTTATGGCAGGGTGGTGATACGCAGTATTTT,CASSLWQGGDTQYF
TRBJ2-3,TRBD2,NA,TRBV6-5,TGTGCCAGCAGCTTACTAGCGGAGACAGATACGCAGTATTTT,CASSLLAETDTQYF
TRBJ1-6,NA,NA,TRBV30,TGTGCCTGGGCCTCACAGGGCGTTGGTACACCCCTCCACTTT,CAWASQGVGTPLHF
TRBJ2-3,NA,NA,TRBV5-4,TGTGCCAGCAGCGAACCCGGGAACACAGATACGCAGTATTTT,CASSEPGNTDTQYF
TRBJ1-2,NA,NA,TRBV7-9,TGTGCCAGCAGCTTATGGGAGTTCTACACCTTC,CASSLWEFYTF
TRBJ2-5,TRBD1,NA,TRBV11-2,TGTGCCAGCAGGACAGGGTTTCAAGAGACCCAGTACTTC,CASRTGFQETQYF
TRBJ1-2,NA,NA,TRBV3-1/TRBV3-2,TGTGCCAGCAGCCACCAGAGCCGGGGGAACTATGGCTACACCTTC,CASSHQSRGNYGYTF
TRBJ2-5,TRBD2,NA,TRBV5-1,TGCGCCAGCAGCTTGGGTGCGGGGGGCCGCCAAGAGACCCAGTACTTC,CASSLGAGGRQETQYF
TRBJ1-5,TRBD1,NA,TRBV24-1,TGTGCCACCAGTGACTATGGACAGGGTGGGCATCAGCCCCAGCATTTT,CATSDYGQGGHQPQHF
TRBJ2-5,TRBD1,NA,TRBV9,TGTGCCAGCAGCGTAGGACAGGGGGGACAAGAGACCCAGTACTTC,CASSVGQGGQETQYF
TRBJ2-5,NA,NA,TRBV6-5,TGTGCCAGCAGTTACCCGGGGACCCAGTACTTC,CASSYPGTQYF
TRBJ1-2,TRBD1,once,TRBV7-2,TGTGCCAGCAGGCAGACAGGGGGCGGTGGCTACACCTTC,CASRQTGGGGYTF
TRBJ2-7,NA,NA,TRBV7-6,TGTGCCAGCAGCCAAGAGGGAACGGTTGGGTACGAGCAGTACTTC,CASSQEGTVGYEQYF